This T cell receptor (beta chain) was captured by sequencing in a study of cytomegalovirus exposure and HLA in healthy donors. CDR1 is SGHTA, CDR2 FQGNSA, per germline. This CDR3 has 15 residues. PCR employed 60 Vbeta and 13 Jbeta primers. Sequencing was performed with immunoSEQ multiplex PCR; in TCRdb, only in-frame clones are kept and a portion is missing. Found here are about 130,000 clones, 76% of them singletons; the top ten hold 1.8%. A few counts support this clone. Compared with germline, one end of the junction differs, possibly owing to a read error. Sequenced: PBMCs. This rearrangement joins TRBV7-2 to TRBJ2-1, with 10 positions matching TRBD2. The TCR was taken from a female donor in good health and CMV-seropositive. CDR3 protein: CASSLAGASYNEQFF. In nucleotides, the CDR3 is TGTGCCAGCAGCCTAGCGGGAGCCTCCTACAATGAGCAGTTCTTC. The whole variable domain, remainder taken from reference TRBV7-2 and TRBJ2-1, is GAGVSQSPSNKVTEKGKDVELRCDPISGHTALYWYRQSLGQGLEFLIYFQGNSAPDKSGLPSDRFSAERTGGSVSTLTIQRTQQEDSAVYLCASSLAGASYNEQFFGPGTRLTVL.